This TCR beta chain was identified during a study of blood T cell repertoires in COVID-19. Study-wide background: Whether acute or convalescent, the COVID-19 samples came from the United States, Italy and Spain.

Germline assignment: CDR1 SGHRS and CDR2 YFSETQ. V was pared by 0 bases and J by 4 bases, with 5 bases of the junction left unmatched. This CDR3 contains 15 residues. Assay used: immunoSEQ multiplex PCR; TCRdb lists only in-frame clones, some missing. This sample carries 350,000 to 500,000 clones, around 90% of them seen once, and the ten largest clones take roughly 0.76%. The chain uses TRBV5-1 and TRBJ2-7, with 9 bases matching TRBD2. The material sequenced was peripheral blood. The TCR comes from a man younger than 35 with COVID-19, enrolled during active disease. This CDR3 reads CASSLEVAGEYEQYF. The CDR3 DNA is TGCGCCAGCAGCTTGGAGGTAGCGGGAGAGTACGAGCAGTACTTC.